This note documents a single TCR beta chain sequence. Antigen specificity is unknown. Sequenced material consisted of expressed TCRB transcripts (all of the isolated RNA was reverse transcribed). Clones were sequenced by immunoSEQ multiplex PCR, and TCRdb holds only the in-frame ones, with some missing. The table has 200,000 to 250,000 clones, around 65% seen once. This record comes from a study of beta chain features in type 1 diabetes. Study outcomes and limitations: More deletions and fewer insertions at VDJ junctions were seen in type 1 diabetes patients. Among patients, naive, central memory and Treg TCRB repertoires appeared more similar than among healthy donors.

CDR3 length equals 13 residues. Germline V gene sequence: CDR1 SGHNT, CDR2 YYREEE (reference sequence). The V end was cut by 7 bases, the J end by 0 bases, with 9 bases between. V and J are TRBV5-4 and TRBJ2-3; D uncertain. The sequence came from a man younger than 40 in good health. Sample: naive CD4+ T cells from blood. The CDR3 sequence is CASRGSSTDTQYF. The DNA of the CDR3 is TGTGCCAGCCGCGGTTCTAGCACAGATACGCAGTATTTT.